The source of this TCR beta chain is a study of read filtering for tumor transcriptome and immune sequencing. From roughly 390 ng of RNA, a library with molecular barcoded alpha/delta and beta/gamma adaptors was made. TCRdb re-analysed the reads in MiXCR, keeping a single row per CDR3 protein. This sample has some 120,000 distinct CDR3 sequences, with about an eighth found just once. This clonotype was picked up many times. This receptor was taken from a donor aged 40 or over with multiple myeloma. The sequencing input was a population of CD138-negative cells sorted from bone marrow.

CDR3 sequence reads: CASSSIAGANTGELFF. The CDR3 nucleotides read TGTGCCAGCAGTTCCATTGCGGGTGCGAACACCGGGGAGCTGTTTTTT. The chain has TRBV12-3 or TRBV12-4 and TRBJ2-2; possible D gene TRBD2, 5 bases. This CDR3 is 16 amino acids long. Trimming cost V 4 bases and J 0 bases, with 12 bases left between them.